Listed here are 23 T cell receptor beta chains from one sample, sequenced in a study of cytomegalovirus exposure and HLA in healthy donors. The primer mix had 60 Vbeta and 13 Jbeta primers. TCRdb's table, derived via immunoSEQ multiplex PCR, lists solely in-frame clones and lacks some. The sample lists approximately 220,000 clones, 82% occurring once. What was sequenced was PBMCs. All receptors come from a man aged 35 to 55 in good health and CMV-seropositive.

V and J are TRBV5-8 and TRBJ2-7, with 9 bases fitting TRBD1. This CDR3 is built from 16 residues. Per the germline V gene, CDR1 is SGHTS and CDR2 is YDEGEE. Germline trimming cut 0 bases from V and 4 bases from J; bases unmatched to any gene: 8. The CDR3 bases are TGTGCCAGCAGCTTGGAAATGGGACAGGGATTTTACGAGCAGTACTTC. This gives the protein CASSLEMGQGFYEQYF.

This chain joins TRBV5-1 and TRBJ2-3; 10 bases are a match to TRBD2. The CDR3 loop spans 18 amino acids. Germline assignment: CDR1 SGHRS and CDR2 YFSETQ. V was clipped by 0 bases and J by 0 bases; unmatched bases: 7. CDR3 loop: CASSLAGTSVSSTDTQYF. Written as DNA, the CDR3 is TGCGCCAGCAGCTTGGCCGGGACTAGCGTTTCTAGCACAGATACGCAGTATTTT. Full variable domain (remainder filled in from reference TRBV5-1 and TRBJ2-3): KAGVTQTPRYLIKTRGQQVTLSCSPISGHRSVSWYQQTPGQGLQFLFEYFSETQRNKGNFPGRFSGRQFSNSRSEMNVSTLELGDSALYLCASSLAGTSVSSTDTQYFGPGTRLTVL.

This clone occurred once. This chain uses TRBV10-1 with TRBJ2-5; D remains ambiguous. V was cut by 0 bases and J by 4 bases, with 6 bases left in between. Germline CDR1 and CDR2: WNHNN and SYGVQD (reference sequence). CDR3 length: 13 residues. CDR3 in DNA: TGCGCCAGCAGTGAGTCAATCGGAGAGACCCAGTACTTC. This codes for CASSESIGETQYF.

This clone was observed a handful of times. The chain joins TRBV5-1 to TRBJ2-6; 9 bases match TRBD1. The V gene end was trimmed by 7 bases and the J gene end by 4 bases; junction bases not matched to a gene: 6. Germline V gives CDR1 SGHRS, CDR2 YFSETQ. The CDR3 has 15 amino acids. CDR3 in DNA: TGCGCCAGCGGACAGGGGATTGGAGGGGCCAACGTCCTGACTTTC. Translated, it gives CASGQGIGGANVLTF.

This sequence joins TRBV9 and TRBJ2-5, with 7 bases identical to TRBD1. The V gene's germline CDR1 is SGDLS and CDR2 YYNGEE. This CDR3 has 17 amino acids. The V segment lost 4 bases and the J segment 5 bases; nucleotides outside the gene matches: 17. CDR3 in DNA: TGTGCCAGCAGCCTACACTTCAACAGGGGAGATGGGGAGACCCAGTACTTC. Residues: CASSLHFNRGDGETQYF.

DNA of the CDR3: TGTGCCAGTAGTCCCGGGACACCGGCTGGTGGCTACACCTTC. Its translation: CASSPGTPAGGYTF. This chain connects TRBV19 to TRBJ1-2; D possibly corresponds to TRBD1 (6 bases). The CDR3 contains 14 residues. Trimming removed 5 bases at V and 7 bases at J, with 17 bases between. Germline CDR1 LNHDA, CDR2 SQIVND (reference sequence).

Worth noting for this clone: Other DNA sequences of this sample code for an identical CDR3. This rearrangement joins TRBV19 to TRBJ1-1; D is unresolved. The CDR3 is made up of 13 amino acids. Looked up from germline, CDR1 is LNHDA and CDR2 is SQIVND (reference sequence). The germline V and J ends were trimmed by 4 bases and 2 bases, with 8 bases remaining between them. CDR3 in DNA: TGTGCCAGTAGTAGACAAGGCAACACTGAAGCTTTCTTT. Its protein is CASSRQGNTEAFF.

The rearrangement uses TRBV19 and TRBJ1-5, with D unresolved. The CDR3 loop spans 15 amino acids. The germline V and J ends were trimmed by 2 bases and 7 bases, with 15 bases remaining between them. Germline values: CDR1 LNHDA, CDR2 SQIVND (reference sequence). The CDR3 is CASSIPGYLWQPQHF. In nucleotides, the CDR3 is TGTGCCAGTAGTATACCGGGATACTTATGGCAGCCCCAGCATTTT.

This clone was recorded once. V usage is TRBV5-1 and J usage is TRBJ2-5, with TRBD2 matching 12 bases. V shed 6 bases, J shed 5 bases, and the junction held 11 bases outside the gene matches. Germline CDR1 and CDR2: SGHRS and YFSETQ. There are 16 residues in the CDR3. The CDR3 loop reads CASTVTSGSSVETQYF. CDR3 sequence (DNA): TGCGCCAGCACGGTGACTAGCGGGAGTAGCGTGGAGACCCAGTACTTC.

This chain links TRBV27 with TRBJ1-2; perhaps TRBD1 as D (6 bases). This CDR3 has 16 residues. Germline V gives CDR1 MNHEY, CDR2 SMNVEV (reference sequence). The V end was cut by 1 base, the J end by 2 bases, with 14 bases between. The CDR3 nucleotides read TGTGCCAGCAGTTTATGGGCCCAGGGGTCGAACTATGGCTACACCTTC. The encoded protein is CASSLWAQGSNYGYTF.

The rearrangement links TRBV9 to TRBJ2-5, with D tentatively TRBD1 (6 bases). The CDR3 is 15 amino acids. V lost 0 bases to trimming and J lost 5 bases, with 14 bases between them. Germline V lookup: CDR1 SGDLS, CDR2 YYNGEE. CDR3: CASSVAGTPGETQYF. In DNA, the CDR3 is TGTGCCAGCAGCGTAGCCGGGACACCGGGTGAGACCCAGTACTTC. The full variable domain, in which reference TRBV9 and TRBJ2-5 provide the parts outside the CDR3, is DSGVTQTPKHLITATGQRVTLRCSPRSGDLSVYWYQQSLDQGLQFLIQYYNGEERAKGNILERFSAQQFPDLHSELNLSSLELGDSALYFCASSVAGTPGETQYFGPGTRLLVL.

Of note for this clone: Other DNA sequences in this sample translate to the same CDR3. This chain joins TRBV5-6 and TRBJ1-5; 7 bases are shared with TRBD1. With 0 bases clipped from V and 2 bases from J, the junction kept 2 bases outside the gene matches. CDR1 and CDR2 from the germline V gene are SGHDT and YYEEEE. There are 15 residues in the CDR3. Written as DNA, the CDR3 is TGTGCCAGCAGCTTGGGACAGGGCGGCAATCAGCCCCAGCATTTT. Its translation is CASSLGQGGNQPQHF.

The chain's CDR3 is CASKALVSQGVYEQYF. In nucleotides, the CDR3 is TGTGCCAGCAAGGCCCTAGTGTCTCAAGGGGTCTACGAGCAGTACTTC. The chain combines TRBV27 with TRBJ2-7; the D gene is possibly TRBD1 (5 bases). Germline V gene lookup returns CDR1 MNHEY and CDR2 SMNVEV (reference sequence). The length of the CDR3 is 16 residues. Trimming left V 7 bases short and J 3 bases short, with 22 bases between.

The chain couples TRBV6-1 to TRBJ1-2; no clear D gene. The CDR3 is 12 amino acids. The germline V gene has CDR1 MNHNS and CDR2 SASEGT. V lost 10 bases and J lost 0, with 9 bases in between. The CDR3 here is CATRSPNYGYTF. The CDR3 DNA reads TGTGCCACCCGAAGCCCTAACTATGGCTACACCTTC.

The chain joins TRBV9 to TRBJ2-1; no definite D call. This CDR3 comprises 13 residues. Germline CDR1 and CDR2: SGDLS and YYNGEE. The germline V and J ends were trimmed by 2 bases and 5 bases, with 8 bases remaining between them. The CDR3 region is CASSVLADNEQFF. Written as DNA, the CDR3 is TGTGCCAGCAGCGTTTTAGCTGACAATGAGCAGTTCTTC.

The chain is built from TRBV10-2 and TRBJ1-1; 8 bases align to TRBD1. V lost 5 bases, J lost 1 base, and 3 bases stayed unmatched. This CDR3 is 14 amino acids long. Germline CDR1 WSHSY, CDR2 SAAADI. CDR3 sequence: CASSLGQGNTEAFF. The CDR3 DNA is TGCGCCAGCAGTCTAGGACAGGGGAACACTGAAGCTTTCTTT.

The chain combines TRBV27 with TRBJ2-7; D is perhaps TRBD2 (5 bases). Trimming pared 5 bases from V and 2 bases from J, leaving 16 bases between. The CDR3 spans 15 residues. Germline values: CDR1 MNHEY, CDR2 SMNVEV (reference sequence). Here the CDR3 reads CASSPPERPTYEQYF. CDR3 DNA: TGTGCCAGCAGTCCCCCAGAGCGGCCTACCTACGAGCAGTACTTC.

This chain uses TRBV30 with TRBJ2-2, with D possibly being TRBD1 (6 bases). The CDR3 is 13 residues long. V lost 5 bases, J lost 3 bases, and 10 bases lay in between. Per germline, CDR1 GTSNPN and CDR2 SVGIG (reference sequence). CDR3 in amino acids: CAWGGHDTGELFF. In nucleotides, the CDR3 is TGTGCCTGGGGGGGACATGACACCGGGGAGCTGTTTTTT.

This clone was observed a single time. The chain has TRBV30 and TRBJ1-2; D gene unclear. Germline CDR1 GTSNPN, CDR2 SVGIG (reference sequence). The CDR3 length is 16 residues. V dropped 5 bases and J dropped 3 bases, with 22 bases sitting between them. CDR3 nucleotides: TGTGCCTGGGGCCATTCCGCAACGGGTCGGGACTATGGCTACACCTTC. This sequence encodes CAWGHSATGRDYGYTF. The full variable domain, completed using reference TRBV30 and TRBJ1-2, is SQTIHQWPATLVQPVGSPLSLECTVEGTSNPNLYWYRQAAGRGLQLLFYSVGIGQISSEVPQNLSASRPQDRQFILSSKKLLLSDSGFYLCAWGHSATGRDYGYTFGSGTRLTVV.

The chain employs TRBV5-4 and TRBJ2-1; 9 bases line up with TRBD1. Per the germline V gene, CDR1 is SGHNT and CDR2 is YYREEE (reference sequence). CDR3 length equals 14 residues. The trim removed 5 bases at V and 5 bases at J, leaving 5 bases unmatched. This CDR3 is CASRPGTGNNEQFF. The DNA of the CDR3 is TGTGCCAGCAGGCCCGGGACAGGGAACAATGAGCAGTTCTTC. Filled out from reference TRBV5-4 and TRBJ2-1, the complete variable domain reads ETGVTQSPTHLIKTRGQQVTLRCSSQSGHNTVSWYQQALGQGPQFIFQYYREEENGRGNFPPRFSGLQFPNYSSELNVNALELDDSALYLCASRPGTGNNEQFFGPGTRLTVL.

A few counts support this clone. The genes are TRBV5-6 and TRBJ2-2, with 9 nucleotides matching TRBD2. The germline V gene encodes CDR1 SGHDT and CDR2 YYEEEE. This CDR3 region has 17 residues. V trimming: 4 bases; J trimming: 2 bases; junction bases outside the gene matches: 9. CDR3 sequence (DNA): TGTGCCAGCAGCCCTATTAGCGGGAGCGCTAACACCGGGGAGCTGTTTTTT. It is translated as CASSPISGSANTGELFF.

The chain has TRBV2 and TRBJ2-2, with 11 bases aligning to TRBD2. V shed 4 bases and J 5 bases; nucleotides not matched to a gene: 12. The CDR3 is 18 residues long. Germline V gene sequence: CDR1 SNHLY, CDR2 FYNNEI. This CDR3 is CASSGDSGRARLTGELFF. CDR3 coding DNA: TGTGCCAGCAGTGGTGATAGCGGGAGGGCCAGGCTTACCGGGGAGCTGTTTTTT.

The gene calls are TRBV5-4 and TRBJ1-4; maybe TRBD1 (5 bases). The CDR3 is 13 amino acids. Per the germline V gene, CDR1 is SGHNT and CDR2 is YYREEE (reference sequence). V lost 0 bases, J lost 8 bases, and 8 bases lay in between. The CDR3 is CASSLAGKEKLFF. The CDR3 DNA is TGTGCCAGCAGCTTGGCAGGGAAGGAAAAACTGTTTTTT.